Here is one TCR beta chain with its context. Its antigen is currently unknown. These data belong to a study of T cell repertoires in cytomegalovirus infection. At the level of the study: CMV infection and matching HLA type were both indicated by public TCR beta signatures. Study outcomes and limitations: Adding up the frequency of public TCR beta families identified people who carried CMV plus the relevant HLA. Dominating the ex vivo response were TCR beta clonotypes that were CMV-specific and HLA-C-restricted.

TCRdb passed the reads through MiXCR, listing each CDR3 protein once. The sample contains more than 95,000 distinct CDR3 sequences, 32% of which appear only once. The germline V and J ends were trimmed by 0 bases and 2 bases, with 14 bases remaining between them. CDR3 length: 17 amino acids. The germline V gene encodes CDR1 LGHNA and CDR2 YSLEER. The V call is TRBV4-3, the J call TRBJ2-4; D may be TRBD2 (7 bases). This receptor was obtained from a human donor in good health (CMV status not recorded). Some clones in this sample may be carry-over from other donors' samples. Sequences were derived from CD8+ T cells from cultured PBMCs, sampled from culture after CMV antigen stimulation. CDR3 sequence: CASSQDRGGGTKNIQYF. The CDR3 DNA follows: TGCGCCAGCAGCCAAGATAGGGGGGGCGGGACCAAAAACATTCAGTACTTC.